This entry lists 7 T cell receptor beta chains sequenced from one sample in a study of T-cell memory formation after mild COVID-19. TCRdb re-called the 5' RACE reads with MiXCR, one entry per CDR3 protein. The table shows under 600,000 distinct CDR3 sequences, with about a fifth occurring only once. The specimen sequenced was PBMCs or a T cell subset sorted from them (not recorded which). These receptors all come from an adult woman who had mild COVID-19 (a few samples of this study predate the infection). Cell type and time point are not known.

This clonotype was observed a few times. The chain combines TRBV27 with TRBJ1-1, with 7 bases lining up with TRBD1. This CDR3 spans 18 amino acids. Looked up from germline, CDR1 is MNHEY and CDR2 is SMNVEV (reference sequence). V gave up 3 bases and J gave up 1 base; unmatched junction bases: 14. The CDR3 loop is CASSFLAGGGTANTEAFF. The CDR3 DNA reads TGTGCCAGCAGTTTCTTGGCGGGAGGAGGGACAGCGAACACTGAAGCTTTCTTT.

In this sample, this clonotype turned up a few times. The chain is built from TRBV5-4 and TRBJ2-5; D gene uncertain. From germline, CDR1 is SGHNT and CDR2 YYREEE (reference sequence). Trimming shortened V by 0 bases and J by 0 bases, and 21 bases separated the two germline ends. The CDR3 contains 19 residues. The CDR3 loop is CASSLGGQVSRKYQETQYF. The CDR3 nucleotides read TGTGCCAGCAGCTTGGGTGGGCAGGTTAGCAGAAAGTACCAAGAGACCCAGTACTTC.

This clonotype was observed many times. This chain connects TRBV12-3 or TRBV12-4 to TRBJ2-7; possibly TRBD1 or TRBD2 for D (5 bases each). V gave up 0 bases and J gave up 2 bases, with 11 bases separating them. This CDR3 contains 15 residues. The DNA for the CDR3 is TGTGCCAGCAGTTTAGCAGGGACCTCAACCTACGAGCAGTACTTC. This encodes CASSLAGTSTYEQYF.

This sequence joins TRBV4-3 and TRBJ2-1; 10 bases map to TRBD1. Per germline, CDR1 LGHNA and CDR2 YSLEER. There are 15 residues in the CDR3. V was clipped by 1 base and J by 7 bases; unmatched bases: 4. The CDR3 DNA reads TGCGCCAGCAGCCAAGTGACAGGGGGCAAAAATGAGCAGTTCTTC. Amino acid sequence: CASSQVTGGKNEQFF.

V is TRBV6-1 and J is TRBJ1-2, with 9 bases matching TRBD1. Looked up from germline, CDR1 is MNHNS and CDR2 is SASEGT. This CDR3 is built from 15 residues. V gave up 5 bases and J gave up 6 bases; unmatched junction bases: 10. Here the CDR3 DNA reads TGTGCCAGCAGTCATGGCGGGACAGGGCGTGATGGCTACACCTTC. Protein product: CASSHGGTGRDGYTF.

V gene TRBV6-6 combines with J gene TRBJ2-3, with D perhaps TRBD2 (6 bases). This CDR3 has 15 residues. Germline V gene lookup returns CDR1 MNHNY and CDR2 SVGAGI (reference sequence). V lost 5 bases and J lost 0, with 12 bases in between. The CDR3, as DNA: TGTGCCAGCAGTCGCCGGGACTTAAGCACAGATACGCAGTATTTT. Its protein product is CASSRRDLSTDTQYF.

This clonotype was observed at least ten times. J is TRBJ2-7 and V is TRBV9; 12 bases match TRBD2. This CDR3 contains 17 residues. Looked up from germline, CDR1 is SGDLS and CDR2 is YYNGEE. Trimming removed 2 bases from V and 0 bases from J; junction bases left unmatched: 6. CDR3 nucleotides: TGTGCCAGCAGCGTCGGACTAGCGGGGCTTAGCTCCTACGAGCAGTACTTC. Residues: CASSVGLAGLSSYEQYF.